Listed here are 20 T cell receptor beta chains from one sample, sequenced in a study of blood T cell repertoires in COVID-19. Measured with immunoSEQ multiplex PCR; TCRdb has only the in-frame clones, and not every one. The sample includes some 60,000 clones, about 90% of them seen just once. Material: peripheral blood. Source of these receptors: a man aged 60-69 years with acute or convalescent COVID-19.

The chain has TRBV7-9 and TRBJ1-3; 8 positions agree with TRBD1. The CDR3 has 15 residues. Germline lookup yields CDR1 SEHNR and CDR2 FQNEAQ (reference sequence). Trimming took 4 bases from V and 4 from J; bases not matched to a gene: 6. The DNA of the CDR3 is TGTGCCAGCAGCTACGGACAGGGCTCAGGAAACACCATATATTTT. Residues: CASSYGQGSGNTIYF.

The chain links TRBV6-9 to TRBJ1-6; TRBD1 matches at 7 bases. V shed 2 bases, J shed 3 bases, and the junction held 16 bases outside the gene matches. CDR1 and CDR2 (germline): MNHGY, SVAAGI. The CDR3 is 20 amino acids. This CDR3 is CASSYSRTGAHHLYNSPLHF. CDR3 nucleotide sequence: TGTGCCAGCAGTTATAGCCGAACAGGGGCCCATCACCTCTATAATTCACCCCTCCACTTT.

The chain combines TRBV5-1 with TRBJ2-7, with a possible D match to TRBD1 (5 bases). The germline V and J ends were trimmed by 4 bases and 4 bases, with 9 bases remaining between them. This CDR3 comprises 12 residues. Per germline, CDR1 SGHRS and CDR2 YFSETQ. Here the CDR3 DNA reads TGCGCCAGCAGCATTGACAGTTACGAGCAGTACTTC. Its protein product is CASSIDSYEQYF.

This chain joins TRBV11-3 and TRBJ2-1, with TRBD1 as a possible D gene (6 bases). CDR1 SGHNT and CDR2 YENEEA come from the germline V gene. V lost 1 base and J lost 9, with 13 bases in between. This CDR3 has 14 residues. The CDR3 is CASSLGQIGGEQFF. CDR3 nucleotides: TGTGCCAGCAGCTTAGGCCAGATAGGGGGTGAGCAGTTCTTC. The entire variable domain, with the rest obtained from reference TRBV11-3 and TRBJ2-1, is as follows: EAGVVQSPRYKIIEKKQPVAFWCNPISGHNTLYWYLQNLGQGPELLIRYENEEAVDDSQLPKDRFSAERLKGVDSTLKIQPAELGDSAVYLCASSLGQIGGEQFFGPGTRLTVL.

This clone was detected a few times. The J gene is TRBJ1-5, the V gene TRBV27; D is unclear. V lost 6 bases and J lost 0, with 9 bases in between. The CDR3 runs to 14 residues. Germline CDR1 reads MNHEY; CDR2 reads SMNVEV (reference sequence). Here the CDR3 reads CASRSVYSNQPQHF. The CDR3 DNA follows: TGTGCCAGCAGGTCGGTTTATAGCAATCAGCCCCAGCATTTT.

The CDR3 DNA reads as TGTGCCAGCAGAAAGGACAGGATCGGAGGGGGGAACATTCAGTACTTC. Residues: CASRKDRIGGGNIQYF. The chain is built from TRBV19 and TRBJ2-4; possibly TRBD1 for D (7 bases). The CDR3 runs to 16 residues. V lost 9 bases and J lost 7, with 25 bases in between. Germline loops: CDR1 LNHDA, CDR2 SQIVND (reference sequence).

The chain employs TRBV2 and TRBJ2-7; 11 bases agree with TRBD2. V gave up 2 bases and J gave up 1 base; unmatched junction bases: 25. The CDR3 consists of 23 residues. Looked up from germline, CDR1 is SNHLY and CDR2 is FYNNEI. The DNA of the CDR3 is TGTGCCAGCAGTGAACTTGGGGGTTGGAGTACTAGCGGGGGCTCACCCTTTTCCTACGAGCAGTACTTC. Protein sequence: CASSELGGWSTSGGSPFSYEQYF.

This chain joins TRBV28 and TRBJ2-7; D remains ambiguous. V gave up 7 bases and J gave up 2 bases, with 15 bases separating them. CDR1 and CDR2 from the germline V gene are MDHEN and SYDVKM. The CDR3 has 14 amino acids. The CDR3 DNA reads TGTGCCAGCATGATGACTCCTGCTACCTACGAGCAGTACTTC. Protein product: CASMMTPATYEQYF.

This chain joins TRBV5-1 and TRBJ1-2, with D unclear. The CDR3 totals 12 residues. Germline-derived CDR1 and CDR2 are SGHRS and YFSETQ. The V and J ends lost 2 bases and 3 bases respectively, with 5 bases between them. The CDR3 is CASSFSYYGYTF. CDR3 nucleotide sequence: TGCGCCAGCAGCTTCAGTTACTATGGCTACACCTTC. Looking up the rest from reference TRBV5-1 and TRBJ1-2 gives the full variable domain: KAGVTQTPRYLIKTRGQQVTLSCSPISGHRSVSWYQQTPGQGLQFLFEYFSETQRNKGNFPGRFSGRQFSNSRSEMNVSTLELGDSALYLCASSFSYYGYTFGSGTRLTVV.

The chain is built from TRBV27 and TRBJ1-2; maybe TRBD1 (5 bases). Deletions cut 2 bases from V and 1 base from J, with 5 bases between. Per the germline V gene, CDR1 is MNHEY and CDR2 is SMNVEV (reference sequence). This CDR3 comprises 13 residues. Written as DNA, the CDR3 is TGTGCCAGCAGTTTAGACAGTAACTATGGCTACACCTTC. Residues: CASSLDSNYGYTF.

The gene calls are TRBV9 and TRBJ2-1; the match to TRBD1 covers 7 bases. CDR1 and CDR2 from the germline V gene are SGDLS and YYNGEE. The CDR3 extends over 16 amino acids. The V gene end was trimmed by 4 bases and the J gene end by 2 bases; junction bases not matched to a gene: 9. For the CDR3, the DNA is TGTGCCAGCAGCTCCTCCGGGACAGAGCCCTACAATGAGCAGTTCTTC. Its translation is CASSSSGTEPYNEQFF.

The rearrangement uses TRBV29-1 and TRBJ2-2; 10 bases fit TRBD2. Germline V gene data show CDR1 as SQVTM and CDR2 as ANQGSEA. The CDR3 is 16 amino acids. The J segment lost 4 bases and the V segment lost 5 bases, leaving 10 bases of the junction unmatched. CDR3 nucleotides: TGCAGCGTTCGGACTAGCGGTGTGGATGGCACCGGGGAGCTGTTTTTT. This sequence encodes CSVRTSGVDGTGELFF.

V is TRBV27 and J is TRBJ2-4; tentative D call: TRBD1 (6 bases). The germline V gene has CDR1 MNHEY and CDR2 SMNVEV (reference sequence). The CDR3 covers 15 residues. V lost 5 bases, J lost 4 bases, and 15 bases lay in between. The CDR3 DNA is TGTGCCAGCAGTCCGACCGGGACAAAAAAAAACATTCAGTACTTC. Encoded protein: CASSPTGTKKNIQYF.

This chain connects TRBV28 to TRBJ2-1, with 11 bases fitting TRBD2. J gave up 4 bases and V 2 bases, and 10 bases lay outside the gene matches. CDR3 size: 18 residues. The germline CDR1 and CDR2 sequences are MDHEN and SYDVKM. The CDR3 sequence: CASSLGLAGGWVYNEQFF. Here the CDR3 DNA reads TGTGCCAGCAGTTTAGGCCTAGCGGGAGGTTGGGTTTACAATGAGCAGTTCTTC.

The CDR3 region has the DNA TGTGCCAGCAGTTACAGTAGGGGCACTGAAGCTTTCTTT. Amino acids: CASSYSRGTEAFF. The genes are TRBV6-6 and TRBJ1-1, with D maybe TRBD1 (5 bases). V lost 2 bases and J 4 bases, leaving 8 bases between the germline ends. Germline lookup yields CDR1 MNHNY and CDR2 SVGAGI (reference sequence). The CDR3 has 13 residues.

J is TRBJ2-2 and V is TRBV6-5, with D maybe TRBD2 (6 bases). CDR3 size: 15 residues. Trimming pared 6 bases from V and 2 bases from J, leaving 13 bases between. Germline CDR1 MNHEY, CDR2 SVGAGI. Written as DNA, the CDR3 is TGTGCCAGCAGACGGACGGGACTTAACACCGGGGAGCTGTTTTTT. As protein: CASRRTGLNTGELFF.

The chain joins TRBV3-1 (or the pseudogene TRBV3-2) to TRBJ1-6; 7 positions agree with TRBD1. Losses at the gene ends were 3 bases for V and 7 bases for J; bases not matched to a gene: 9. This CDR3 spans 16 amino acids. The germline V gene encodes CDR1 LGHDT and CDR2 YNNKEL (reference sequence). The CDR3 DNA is TGTGCCAGCAGCCATGAGACAGGGTTTTGGAATTCACCCCTCCACTTT. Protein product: CASSHETGFWNSPLHF.

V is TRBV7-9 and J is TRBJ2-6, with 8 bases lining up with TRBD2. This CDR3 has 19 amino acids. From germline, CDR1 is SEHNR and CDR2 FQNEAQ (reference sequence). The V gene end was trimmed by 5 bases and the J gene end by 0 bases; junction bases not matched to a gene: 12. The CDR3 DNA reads TGTGCCAGCAGCGCCCAGCCGGGACTAGGGAACTCTGGGGCCAACGTCCTGACTTTC. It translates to CASSAQPGLGNSGANVLTF.

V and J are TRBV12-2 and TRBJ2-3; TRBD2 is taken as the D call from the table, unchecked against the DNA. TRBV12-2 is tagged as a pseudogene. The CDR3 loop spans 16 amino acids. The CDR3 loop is CASRLSRRLNTDTQYF. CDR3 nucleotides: TGTGCAAGTCGCTTATCCCGCCGACTGAACACAGATACGCAGTATTTT.

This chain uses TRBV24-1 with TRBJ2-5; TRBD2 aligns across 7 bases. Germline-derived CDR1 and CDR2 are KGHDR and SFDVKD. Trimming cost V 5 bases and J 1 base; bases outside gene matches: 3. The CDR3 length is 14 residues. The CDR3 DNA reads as TGTGCCACCAGTGTTGGGGGGGGCCAAGAGACCCAGTACTTC. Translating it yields CATSVGGGQETQYF.